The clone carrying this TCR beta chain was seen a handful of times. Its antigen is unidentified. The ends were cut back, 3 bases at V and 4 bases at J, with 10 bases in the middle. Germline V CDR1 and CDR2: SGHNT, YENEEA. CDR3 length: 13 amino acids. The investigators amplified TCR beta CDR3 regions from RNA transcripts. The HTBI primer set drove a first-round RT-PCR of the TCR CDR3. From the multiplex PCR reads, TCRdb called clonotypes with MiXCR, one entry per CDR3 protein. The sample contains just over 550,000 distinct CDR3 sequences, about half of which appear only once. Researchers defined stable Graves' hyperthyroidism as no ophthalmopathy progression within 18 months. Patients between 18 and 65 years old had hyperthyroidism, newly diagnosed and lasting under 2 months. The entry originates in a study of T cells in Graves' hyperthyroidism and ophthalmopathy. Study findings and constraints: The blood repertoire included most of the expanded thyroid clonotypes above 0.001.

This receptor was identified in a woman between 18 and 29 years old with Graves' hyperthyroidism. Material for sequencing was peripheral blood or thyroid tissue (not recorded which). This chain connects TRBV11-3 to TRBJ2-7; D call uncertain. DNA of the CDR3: TGTGCCAGCAGCTTTACAGATTTGTACGAGCAGTACTTC. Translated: CASSFTDLYEQYF.